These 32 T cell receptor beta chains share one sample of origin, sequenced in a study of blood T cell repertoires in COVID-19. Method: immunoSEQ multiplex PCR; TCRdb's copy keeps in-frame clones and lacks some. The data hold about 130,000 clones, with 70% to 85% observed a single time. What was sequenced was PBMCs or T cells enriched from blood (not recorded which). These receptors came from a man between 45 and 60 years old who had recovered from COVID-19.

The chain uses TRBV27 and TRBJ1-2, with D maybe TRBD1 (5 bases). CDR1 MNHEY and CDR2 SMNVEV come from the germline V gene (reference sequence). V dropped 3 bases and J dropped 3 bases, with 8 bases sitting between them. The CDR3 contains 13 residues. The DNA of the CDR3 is TGTGCCAGCAGTTTGGCCAGGGACTATGGCTACACCTTC. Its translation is CASSLARDYGYTF.

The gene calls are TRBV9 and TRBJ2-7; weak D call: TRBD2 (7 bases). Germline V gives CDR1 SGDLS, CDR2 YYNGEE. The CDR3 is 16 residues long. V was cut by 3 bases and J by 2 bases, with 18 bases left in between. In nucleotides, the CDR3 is TGTGCCAGCAGCGCCTCCGTTGGGGGGGGCACCTACGAGCAGTACTTC. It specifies CASSASVGGGTYEQYF.

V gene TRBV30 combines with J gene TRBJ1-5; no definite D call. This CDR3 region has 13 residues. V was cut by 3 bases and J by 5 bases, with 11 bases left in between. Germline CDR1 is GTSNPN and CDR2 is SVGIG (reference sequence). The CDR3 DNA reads TGTGCCTGGAGCCCGGGAGAGGATCAGCCCCAGCATTTT. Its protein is CAWSPGEDQPQHF. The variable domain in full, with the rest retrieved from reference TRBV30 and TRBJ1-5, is SQTIHQWPATLVQPVGSPLSLECTVEGTSNPNLYWYRQAAGRGLQLLFYSVGIGQISSEVPQNLSASRPQDRQFILSSKKLLLSDSGFYLCAWSPGEDQPQHFGDGTRLSIL.

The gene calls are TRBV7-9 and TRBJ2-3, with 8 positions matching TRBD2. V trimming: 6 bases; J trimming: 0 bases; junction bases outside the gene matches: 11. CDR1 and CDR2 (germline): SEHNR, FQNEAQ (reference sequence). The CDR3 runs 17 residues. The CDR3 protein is CASSPTPTSASTDTQYF. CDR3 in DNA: TGTGCCAGCAGTCCTACACCGACTAGCGCAAGCACAGATACGCAGTATTTT.

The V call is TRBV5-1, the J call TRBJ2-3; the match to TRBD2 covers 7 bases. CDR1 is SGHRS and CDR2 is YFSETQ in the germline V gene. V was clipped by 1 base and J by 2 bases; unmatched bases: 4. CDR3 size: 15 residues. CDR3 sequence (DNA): TGCGCCAGCAGCTTGAGCGGGATTGACACAGATACGCAGTATTTT. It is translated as CASSLSGIDTDTQYF.

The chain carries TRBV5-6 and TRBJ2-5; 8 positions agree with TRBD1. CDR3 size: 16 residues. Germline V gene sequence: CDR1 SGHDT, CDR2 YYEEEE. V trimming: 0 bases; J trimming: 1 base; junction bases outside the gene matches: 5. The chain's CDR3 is CASSLATGGFQETQYF. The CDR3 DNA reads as TGTGCCAGCAGCTTGGCCACAGGGGGATTCCAAGAGACCCAGTACTTC.

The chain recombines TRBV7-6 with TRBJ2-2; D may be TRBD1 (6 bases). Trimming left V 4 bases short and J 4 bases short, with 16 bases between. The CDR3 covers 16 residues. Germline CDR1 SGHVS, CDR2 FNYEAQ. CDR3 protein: CASSSQGTMGTGELFF. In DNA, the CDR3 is TGTGCCAGCAGCTCACAGGGTACGATGGGCACCGGGGAGCTGTTTTTT.

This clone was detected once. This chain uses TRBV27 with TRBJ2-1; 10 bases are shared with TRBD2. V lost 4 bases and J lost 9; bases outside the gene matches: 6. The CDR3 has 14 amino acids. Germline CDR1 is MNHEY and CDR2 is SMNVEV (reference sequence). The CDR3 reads CASSSSGGAIEQFF. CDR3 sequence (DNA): TGTGCCAGCAGTTCCAGCGGGGGGGCGATTGAGCAGTTCTTC.

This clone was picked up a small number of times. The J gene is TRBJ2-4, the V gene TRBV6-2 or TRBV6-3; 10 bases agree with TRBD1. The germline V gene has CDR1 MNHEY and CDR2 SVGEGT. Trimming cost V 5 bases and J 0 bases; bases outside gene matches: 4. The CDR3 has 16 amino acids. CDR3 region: CASSHRQGAAKNIQYF. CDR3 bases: TGTGCCAGCAGTCATAGACAGGGGGCAGCCAAAAACATTCAGTACTTC.

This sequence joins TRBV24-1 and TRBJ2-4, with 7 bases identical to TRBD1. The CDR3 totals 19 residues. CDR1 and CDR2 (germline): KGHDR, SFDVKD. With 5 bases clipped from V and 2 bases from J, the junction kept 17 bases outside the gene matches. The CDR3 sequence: CATSVLTGTHTESKNIQYF. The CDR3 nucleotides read TGTGCCACCAGTGTCCTGACAGGGACCCACACTGAGTCCAAAAACATTCAGTACTTC.

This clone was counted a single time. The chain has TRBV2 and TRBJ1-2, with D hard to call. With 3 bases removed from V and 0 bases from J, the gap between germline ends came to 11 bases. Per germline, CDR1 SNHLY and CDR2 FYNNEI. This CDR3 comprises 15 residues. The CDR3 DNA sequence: TGTGCCAGCAGTGAGGTACAGCCCACTAACTATGGCTACACCTTC. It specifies CASSEVQPTNYGYTF.

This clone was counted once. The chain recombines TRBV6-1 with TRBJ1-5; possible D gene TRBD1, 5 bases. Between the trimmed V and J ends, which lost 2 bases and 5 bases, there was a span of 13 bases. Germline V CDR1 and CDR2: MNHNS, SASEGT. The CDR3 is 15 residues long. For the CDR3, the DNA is TGTGCCAGCAGTGAATTTCAAACGGGGGATCAGCCCCAGCATTTT. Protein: CASSEFQTGDQPQHF.

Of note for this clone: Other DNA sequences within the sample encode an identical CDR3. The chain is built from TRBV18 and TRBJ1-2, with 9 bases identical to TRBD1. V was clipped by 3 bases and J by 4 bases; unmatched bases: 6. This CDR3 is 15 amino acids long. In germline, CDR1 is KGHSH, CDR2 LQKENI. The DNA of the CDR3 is TGTGCCAGCTCACCTCCACAGGGGGCAGGCTATGGCTACACCTTC. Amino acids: CASSPPQGAGYGYTF. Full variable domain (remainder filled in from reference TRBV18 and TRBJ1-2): NAGVMQNPRHLVRRRGQEARLRCSPMKGHSHVYWYRQLPEEGLKFMVYLQKENIIDESGMPKERFSAEFPKEGPSILRIQQVVRGDSAAYFCASSPPQGAGYGYTFGSGTRLTVV.

CDR3 residues: CASSAWTGDLAEAFF. The CDR3 DNA reads TGTGCCAGCAGCGCATGGACAGGGGATTTGGCTGAAGCTTTCTTT. The chain recombines TRBV7-8 with TRBJ1-1; 9 bases map to TRBD1. The CDR3 extends over 15 amino acids. V lost 5 bases to trimming and J lost 6 bases; unmatched junction nucleotides: 10. CDR1 is SGHVS and CDR2 is FQNEAQ in the germline V gene.

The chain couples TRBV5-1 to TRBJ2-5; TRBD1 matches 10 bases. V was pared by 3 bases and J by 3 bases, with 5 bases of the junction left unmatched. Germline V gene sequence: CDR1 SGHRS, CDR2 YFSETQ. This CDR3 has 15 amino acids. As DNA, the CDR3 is TGCGCCAGCAGCTCTGCCGGGACAGGGGAAGAGACCCAGTACTTC. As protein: CASSSAGTGEETQYF.

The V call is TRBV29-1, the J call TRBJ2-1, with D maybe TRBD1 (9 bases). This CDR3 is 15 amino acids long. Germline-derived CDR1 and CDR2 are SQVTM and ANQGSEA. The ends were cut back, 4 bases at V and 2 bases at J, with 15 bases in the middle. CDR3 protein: CSVAGRDRAYNEQFF. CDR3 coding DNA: TGCAGCGTTGCCGGGAGGGACAGGGCCTACAATGAGCAGTTCTTC.

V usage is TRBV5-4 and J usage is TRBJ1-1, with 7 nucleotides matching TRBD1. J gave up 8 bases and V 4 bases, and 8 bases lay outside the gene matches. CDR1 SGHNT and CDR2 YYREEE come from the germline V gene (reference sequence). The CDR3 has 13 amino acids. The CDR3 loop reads CASSPGTAWEAFF. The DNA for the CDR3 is TGTGCCAGCAGCCCCGGGACAGCCTGGGAAGCTTTCTTT.

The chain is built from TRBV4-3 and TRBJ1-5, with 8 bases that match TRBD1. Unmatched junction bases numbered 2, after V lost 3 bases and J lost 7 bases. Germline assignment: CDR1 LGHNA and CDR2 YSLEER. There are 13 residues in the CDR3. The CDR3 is CASSQDREQPQHF. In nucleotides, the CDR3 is TGCGCCAGCAGCCAGGACAGGGAACAGCCCCAGCATTTT.

The DNA of the CDR3 is TGTGCCAGCAGTTTGCTGGGCCATGAGCAGTTCTTC. Translation gives CASSLLGHEQFF. This rearrangement joins TRBV12-3 or TRBV12-4 to TRBJ2-1; D is ambiguous. V lost 3 bases and J 8 bases, leaving 8 bases between the germline ends. The CDR3 has 12 amino acids.

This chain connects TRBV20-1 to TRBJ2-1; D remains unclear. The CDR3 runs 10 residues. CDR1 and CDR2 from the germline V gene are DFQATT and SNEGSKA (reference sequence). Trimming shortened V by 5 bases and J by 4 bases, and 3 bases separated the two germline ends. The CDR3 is CSAQYNEQFF. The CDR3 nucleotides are TGCAGTGCTCAGTACAATGAGCAGTTCTTC.

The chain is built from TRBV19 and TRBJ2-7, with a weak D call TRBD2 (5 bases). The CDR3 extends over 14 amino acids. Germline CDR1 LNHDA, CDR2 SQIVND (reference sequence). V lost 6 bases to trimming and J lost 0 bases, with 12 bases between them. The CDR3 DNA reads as TGTGCCAGTAGGTCATCCGGGAACTCCTACGAGCAGTACTTC. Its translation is CASRSSGNSYEQYF.

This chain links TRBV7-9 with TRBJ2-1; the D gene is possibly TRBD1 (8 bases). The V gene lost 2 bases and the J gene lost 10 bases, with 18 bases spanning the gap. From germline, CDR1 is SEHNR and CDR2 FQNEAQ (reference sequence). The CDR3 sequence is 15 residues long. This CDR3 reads CASSLKQGGIREQFF. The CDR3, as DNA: TGTGCCAGCAGCTTAAAACAGGGGGGGATTCGGGAGCAGTTCTTC. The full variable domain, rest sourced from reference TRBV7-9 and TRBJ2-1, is DTGVSQNPRHKITKRGQNVTFRCDPISEHNRLYWYRQTLGQGPEFLTYFQNEAQLEKSRLLSDRFSAERPKGSFSTLEIQRTEQGDSAMYLCASSLKQGGIREQFFGPGTRLTVL.

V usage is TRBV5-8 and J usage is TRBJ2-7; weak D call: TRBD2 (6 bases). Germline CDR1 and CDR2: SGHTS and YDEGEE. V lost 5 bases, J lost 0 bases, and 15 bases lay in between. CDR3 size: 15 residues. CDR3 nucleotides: TGTGCCAGCAGTCGGGAGCCTCAGAGCTCCTACGAGCAGTACTTC. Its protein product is CASSREPQSSYEQYF.

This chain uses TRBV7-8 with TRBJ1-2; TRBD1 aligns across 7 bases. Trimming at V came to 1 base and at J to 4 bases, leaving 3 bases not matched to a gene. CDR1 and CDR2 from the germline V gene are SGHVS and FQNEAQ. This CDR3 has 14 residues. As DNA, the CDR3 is TGTGCCAGCAGCTTAGGACAGGGCGGCTATGGCTACACCTTC. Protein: CASSLGQGGYGYTF. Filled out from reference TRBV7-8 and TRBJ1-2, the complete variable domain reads GAGVSQSPRYKVAKRGQDVALRCDPISGHVSLFWYQQALGQGPEFLTYFQNEAQLDKSGLPSDRFFAERPEGSVSTLKIQRTQQEDSAVYLCASSLGQGGYGYTFGSGTRLTVV.

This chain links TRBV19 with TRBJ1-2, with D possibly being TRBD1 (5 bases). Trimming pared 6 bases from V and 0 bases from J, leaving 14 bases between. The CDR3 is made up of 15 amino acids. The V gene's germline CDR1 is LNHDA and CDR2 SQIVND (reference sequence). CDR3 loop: CASRPTALANYGYTF. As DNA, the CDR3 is TGTGCCAGTAGACCGACAGCGTTAGCTAACTATGGCTACACCTTC.

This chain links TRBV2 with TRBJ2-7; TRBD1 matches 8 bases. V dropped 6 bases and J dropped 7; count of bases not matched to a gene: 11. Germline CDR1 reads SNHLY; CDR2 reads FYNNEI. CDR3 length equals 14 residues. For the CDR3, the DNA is TGTGCCAGCAGCCCAGGTCAGGGGGCCTGGGAGCAGTACTTC. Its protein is CASSPGQGAWEQYF.

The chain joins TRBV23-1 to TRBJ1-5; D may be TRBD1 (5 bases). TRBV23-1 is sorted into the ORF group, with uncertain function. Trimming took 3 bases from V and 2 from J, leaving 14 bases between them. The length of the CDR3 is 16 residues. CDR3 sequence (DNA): TGCGCCAGCAGTCAGTCGACAGAGGATGGCAATCAGCCCCAGCATTTT. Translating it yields CASSQSTEDGNQPQHF.

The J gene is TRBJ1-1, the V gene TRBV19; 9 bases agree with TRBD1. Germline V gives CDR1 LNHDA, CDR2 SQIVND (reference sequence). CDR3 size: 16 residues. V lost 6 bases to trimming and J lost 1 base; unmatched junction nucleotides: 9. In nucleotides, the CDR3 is TGTGCCAGTAGGGACAGGGGAGGCGTCGGGAACACTGAAGCTTTCTTT. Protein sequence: CASRDRGGVGNTEAFF.

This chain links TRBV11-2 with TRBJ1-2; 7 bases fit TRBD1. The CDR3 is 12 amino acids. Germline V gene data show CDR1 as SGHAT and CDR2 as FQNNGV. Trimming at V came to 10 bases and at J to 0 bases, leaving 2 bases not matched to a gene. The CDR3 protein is CATTGANYGYTF. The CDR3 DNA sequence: TGTGCCACTACAGGGGCTAACTATGGCTACACCTTC.

CDR3 nucleotide sequence: TGCGCCAGCAGTGAACTAGCGGGGGTTGGCCAAGAGACCCAGTACTTC. Protein product: CASSELAGVGQETQYF. The rearrangement joins TRBV10-2 to TRBJ2-5; 11 positions agree with TRBD2. The CDR3 runs 16 residues. V lost 3 bases and J lost 1; bases outside the gene matches: 4. CDR1 WSHSY and CDR2 SAAADI come from the germline V gene.

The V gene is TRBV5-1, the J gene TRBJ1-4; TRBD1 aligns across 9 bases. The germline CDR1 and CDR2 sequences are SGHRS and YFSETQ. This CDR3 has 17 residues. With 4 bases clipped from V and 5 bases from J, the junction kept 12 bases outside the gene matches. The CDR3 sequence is CASSRTGARVSNEKLFF. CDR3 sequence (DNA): TGCGCCAGCAGCCGGACAGGGGCTCGAGTCTCGAATGAAAAACTGTTTTTT.

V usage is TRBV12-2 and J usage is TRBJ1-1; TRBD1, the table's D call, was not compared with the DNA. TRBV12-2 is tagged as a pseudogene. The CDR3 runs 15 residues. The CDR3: CASRLRVRMNTEAFF. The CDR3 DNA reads TGTGCAAGTCGCCTCAGGGTCAGGATGAACACTGAAGCTTTCTTT.